The 17 T cell receptor beta chains given below trace back to one sample, sequenced in a study of T-cell reconstitution after alpha-beta-depleted transplantation in children. Study results and caveats: The authors attributed T-cell counts and diversity one year after transplant mostly to newly produced T cells.

Preparation of the TCRbeta library used unique molecular identifiers. TCRdb itself ran the PCR reads through MiXCR, one entry per CDR3 protein. The top ten hold approximately 8.6% of the sample, which has 250,000 to 300,000 distinct CDR3 sequences, about 7.3% seen once. These receptors are not linked to any known antigen. The sample consisted of peripheral blood, taken 360 days after TCRalphabeta/CD19-depleted stem cell transplant. These receptors came from a female patient aged 2 to 10 who had a stem cell transplant for Fanconi anemia, so the T cells may come from the graft donor.

There are many counts of this clonotype. The V call is TRBV5-1, the J call TRBJ2-3; D not certain. There are 15 residues in the CDR3. Germline loops: CDR1 SGHRS, CDR2 YFSETQ. Trimming removed 0 bases at V and 3 bases at J, with 11 bases between. CDR3: CASSLAGRLTDTQYF. Written as DNA, the CDR3 is TGCGCCAGCAGCTTGGCCGGCAGGTTGACAGATACGCAGTATTTT.

This chain connects TRBV7-2 to TRBJ1-2; D unresolved. The CDR3 runs to 15 residues. The germline CDR1 and CDR2 sequences are SGHTA and FQGNSA. V lost 5 bases, J lost 1 base, and 14 bases lay in between. CDR3 DNA: TGTGCCAGCAGCGCCTCGAGAAACGTTAACTATGGCTACACCTTC. Amino acids: CASSASRNVNYGYTF.

This clonotype was counted many times. J is TRBJ2-1 and V is TRBV6-2 or TRBV6-3, with D possibly being TRBD1 (6 bases). V was pared by 5 bases and J by 8 bases, with 16 bases between. Germline V gene lookup returns CDR1 MNHEY and CDR2 SVGEGT. The CDR3 is 14 amino acids. In DNA, the CDR3 is TGTGCCAGCAGTGGCCTTGACAGGATCGATGAGCAGTTCTTC. Amino acids: CASSGLDRIDEQFF.

This clonotype has ten or more counts. DNA of the CDR3: TGTGCCAGCAGCTTAACTGAACAGGGAACCTACGAGCAGTACTTC. As protein: CASSLTEQGTYEQYF. The chain combines TRBV7-8 with TRBJ2-7; D possibly corresponds to TRBD1 (6 bases). The CDR3 has 15 amino acids. Germline V gene data show CDR1 as SGHVS and CDR2 as FQNEAQ. The ends were cut back, 2 bases at V and 2 bases at J, with 13 bases in the middle.

This clonotype appeared many times. The chain carries TRBV29-1 and TRBJ1-1; D may be TRBD1 (5 bases). The germline CDR1 and CDR2 sequences are SQVTM and ANQGSEA. The CDR3 contains 15 residues. Trimming pared 6 bases from V and 4 bases from J, leaving 21 bases between. DNA of the CDR3: TGCAGCGTCCATTGGATGGGGCTTAGGGGCACTGAAGCTTTCTTT. Its translation is CSVHWMGLRGTEAFF.

There are many counts of this clonotype. The V call is TRBV4-1, the J call TRBJ2-2, with 8 bases fitting TRBD1. The J segment lost 5 bases and the V segment lost 7 bases, leaving 9 bases of the junction unmatched. There are 15 residues in the CDR3. The germline V gene has CDR1 MGHRA and CDR2 YSYEKL. The CDR3 reads CASTLTGEVTGELFF. The CDR3 DNA reads as TGCGCCAGCACCCTGACAGGGGAAGTGACCGGGGAGCTGTTTTTT.

This chain joins TRBV20-1 and TRBJ2-1, with 8 bases identical to TRBD1. The CDR3 covers 13 residues. The germline V gene encodes CDR1 DFQATT and CDR2 SNEGSKA (reference sequence). Here the CDR3 DNA reads TGCAGCTCCAGGGGGCTCTCCTACAATGAGCAGTTCTTC. It specifies CSSRGLSYNEQFF.

This clonotype was seen many times. The chain uses TRBV6-2 or TRBV6-3 and TRBJ1-2; D not certain. Germline V gene data show CDR1 as MNHEY and CDR2 as SVGEGT. V dropped 2 bases and J dropped 4 bases, with 8 bases sitting between them. This CDR3 region has 13 residues. The CDR3 sequence: CASSYVDLYGYTF. CDR3 bases: TGTGCCAGCAGTTACGTCGACCTCTATGGCTACACCTTC.

This clonotype has only a few counts. The rearrangement links TRBV7-9 to TRBJ2-1, with D maybe TRBD1 (5 bases). The germline gives CDR1 SEHNR, CDR2 FQNEAQ (reference sequence). There are 16 residues in the CDR3. Trimming stripped 2 bases from V and 3 bases from J, with 14 bases between. The CDR3 nucleotides are TGTGCCAGCAGCTTACGAGGCCCGACAGACTACAATGAGCAGTTCTTC. Translating gives CASSLRGPTDYNEQFF.

This clonotype was recorded many times. J is TRBJ2-3 and V is TRBV5-5; no definite D call. Germline CDR1 reads SGHKS; CDR2 reads YYEKEE (reference sequence). This CDR3 comprises 18 residues. V was cut by 5 bases and J by 2 bases, with 24 bases left in between. Here the CDR3 DNA reads TGTGCCAGCAGAGGATTTTACACCGACATTTACTACACAGATACGCAGTATTTT. This sequence encodes CASRGFYTDIYYTDTQYF.

This clonotype came up a few times. The V gene is TRBV6-5, the J gene TRBJ1-1; D is perhaps TRBD1 (5 bases). The CDR3 runs to 12 residues. V dropped 2 bases and J dropped 11 bases, with 12 bases sitting between them. CDR1 is MNHEY, CDR2 SVGAGI, per germline. The CDR3 bases are TGTGCCAGCAGTTACCGTGGGGGTAACGCTTTCTTT. Translated: CASSYRGGNAFF.

This clonotype turned up a few times. V and J are TRBV2 and TRBJ2-2; D call uncertain. V was clipped by 3 bases and J by 5 bases, with 10 bases between them. Germline assignment: CDR1 SNHLY and CDR2 FYNNEI. The CDR3 contains 14 residues. The CDR3 DNA reads TGTGCCAGCAGTGAGAATTTCCAAACCGGGGAGCTGTTTTTT. As protein: CASSENFQTGELFF.

Many counts were recorded for this clonotype. The genes are TRBV3-1 and TRBJ2-4; a possible D gene is TRBD2 (6 bases). Germline CDR1 is LGHDT and CDR2 is YNNKEL (reference sequence). V was cut by 1 base and J by 11 bases, with 15 bases left in between. The CDR3 loop spans 14 amino acids. The CDR3 DNA reads TGTGCCAGCAGCCAAGTTTCGGGTGGAGGGTTTCAGTACTTC. This gives the protein CASSQVSGGGFQYF.

The table lists this clonotype with many counts. The chain combines TRBV5-1 with TRBJ2-2; weak D call: TRBD1 (6 bases). The germline CDR1 and CDR2 sequences are SGHRS and YFSETQ. Trimming left V 4 bases short and J 1 base short, with 20 bases between. The CDR3 contains 18 residues. CDR3 nucleotides: TGCGCCAGCAGCGCACCTCCTACAGGGATATGGAACACCGGGGAGCTGTTTTTT. Translated, it gives CASSAPPTGIWNTGELFF.

This clonotype was recorded many times. J is TRBJ2-1 and V is TRBV5-1; 9 bases fit TRBD2. Germline CDR1 reads SGHRS; CDR2 reads YFSETQ. The J segment lost 8 bases and the V segment lost 5 bases, leaving 14 bases of the junction unmatched. The CDR3 has 16 amino acids. CDR3 protein: CASRRDSGSWLDEQFF. As DNA, the CDR3 is TGCGCCAGCAGAAGGGATAGCGGGAGTTGGTTGGATGAGCAGTTCTTC.

The V and J genes are TRBV5-4 and TRBJ2-7; the D is unclear. The germline V gene encodes CDR1 SGHNT and CDR2 YYREEE (reference sequence). CDR3 length: 14 amino acids. V was shortened by 4 bases and J by 3 bases, with 14 bases between the two germline ends. The CDR3 DNA reads as TGTGCCAGCAGCGTAAGTAGCCACAGCTACGAGCAGTACTTC. It is translated as CASSVSSHSYEQYF.

This clonotype occurred many times. The chain is built from TRBV15 and TRBJ2-7; D not resolved. The CDR3 extends over 15 amino acids. Germline V gene lookup returns CDR1 LNHNV and CDR2 YYDKDF (reference sequence). Trimming left V 0 bases short and J 1 base short, with 10 bases between. The CDR3 DNA is TGTGCCACCAGCAGAGATCCCGGCACGTCCTACGAGCAGTACGTC. This codes for CATSRDPGTSYEQYV.